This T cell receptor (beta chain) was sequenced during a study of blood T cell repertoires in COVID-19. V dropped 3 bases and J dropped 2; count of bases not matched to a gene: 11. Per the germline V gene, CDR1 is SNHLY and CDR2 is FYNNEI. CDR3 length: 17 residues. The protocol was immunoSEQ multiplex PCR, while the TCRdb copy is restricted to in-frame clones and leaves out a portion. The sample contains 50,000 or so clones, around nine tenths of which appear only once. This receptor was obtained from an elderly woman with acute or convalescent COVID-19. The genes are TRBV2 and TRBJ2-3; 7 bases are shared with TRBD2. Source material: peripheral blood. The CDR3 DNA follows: TGTGCCAGCAGTGATGAGGGTAGCGGGCCCCCCACAGATACGCAGTATTTT. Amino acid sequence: CASSDEGSGPPTDTQYF.